This T cell receptor beta chain appears in the sequencing data of a study of technical replicates of blood from a handful of donors. Generated by immunoSEQ multiplex PCR, the TCRdb table keeps only in-frame clones and is missing some. The data show about 73,000 clones, 90% to 95% seen once. The CDR3 consists of 13 residues. V was cut by 3 bases and J by 4 bases, with 11 bases left in between. Germline loops: CDR1 SGHRS, CDR2 YFSETQ. The sequence was obtained from a human donor in good health. Some clones in this sample may be carry-over from other donors' samples. The chain has TRBV5-1 and TRBJ2-7; tentatively, D is TRBD1 (6 bases). Source material: PBMCs. The CDR3 loop is CASSWAQGYEQYF. The CDR3 DNA reads TGCGCCAGCAGCTGGGCACAGGGTTACGAGCAGTACTTC.